These 11 T cell receptor beta chains share one sample of origin, sequenced in a study of blood T cells in healthy people across ages. PCR was performed a second time for 7 to 11 cycles using a sample-barcoded 5' primer and a J-beta primer mix. TCRdb fed the 5' RACE reads into MiXCR, producing one record per CDR3 protein. This sample has around 850,000 distinct CDR3 sequences, with 35% to 40% found just once. The sequenced sample was blood. The receptors were gathered from a man between 18 and 35 years old in good health.

The chain uses TRBV4-1 and TRBJ1-2, with D possibly matching TRBD1 (5 bases). Germline loops: CDR1 MGHRA, CDR2 YSYEKL. CDR3 length: 14 residues. The germline V and J ends were trimmed by 0 bases and 10 bases, with 15 bases remaining between them. As DNA, the CDR3 is TGCGCCAGCAGCCAAGATCCTAGGGGTAGTGACTACACCTTC. Translation gives CASSQDPRGSDYTF.

J is TRBJ2-7 and V is TRBV7-3, with TRBD2 matching 7 bases. CDR1 and CDR2 from the germline V gene are SGHTA and FQGTGA. Trimming removed 2 bases from V and 3 bases from J; junction bases left unmatched: 7. This CDR3 region has 15 residues. The CDR3 region is CASSLRGVYRYEQYF. The CDR3 nucleotides are TGTGCCAGCAGCTTACGGGGGGTATATCGCTACGAGCAGTACTTC.

This clonotype was recorded a few times. This chain joins TRBV27 and TRBJ2-5; 16 bases match TRBD2. This CDR3 spans 18 amino acids. In germline, CDR1 is MNHEY, CDR2 SMNVEV (reference sequence). The trim removed 2 bases at V and 6 bases at J, leaving 9 bases unmatched. The CDR3 here is CASSLEGLAGGRQKTQYF. The CDR3 bases are TGTGCCAGCAGTTTAGAGGGACTAGCGGGGGGGCGACAAAAGACCCAGTACTTC.

The chain combines TRBV12-3 or TRBV12-4 with TRBJ1-2; no clear D gene. V gave up 3 bases and J gave up 8 bases, with 10 bases separating them. The CDR3 has 12 amino acids. The CDR3 DNA follows: TGTGCCAGCAGTTTCACAGAGAGAGGCTACACCTTC. This codes for CASSFTERGYTF.

The chain uses TRBV6-2 or TRBV6-3 and TRBJ2-5; TRBD1 matches 7 bases. The CDR3 contains 15 residues. Germline-derived CDR1 and CDR2 are MNHEY and SVGEGT. J was trimmed by 4 bases and V by 6 bases; bases with no gene match: 11. The CDR3 bases are TGTGCCAGCAGCTCCGACAGGGTTCAGTCAGAGACCCAGTACTTC. Its translation is CASSSDRVQSETQYF.

The chain uses TRBV7-2 and TRBJ1-1; TRBD1 aligns across 7 bases. Germline V gene data show CDR1 as SGHTA and CDR2 as FQGNSA. The CDR3 totals 15 residues. Unmatched junction bases numbered 3, after V lost 1 base and J lost 1 base. This CDR3 reads CASSLEAGGNTEAFF. The CDR3 nucleotides read TGTGCCAGCAGCTTAGAGGCAGGGGGGAACACTGAAGCTTTCTTT.

In its sample, this clonotype was seen many times. The chain recombines TRBV6-2 or TRBV6-3 with TRBJ2-7, with 9 bases lining up with TRBD2. The CDR3 runs 15 residues. Germline CDR1 is MNHEY and CDR2 is SVGEGT. The J segment lost 1 base and the V segment lost 3 bases, leaving 4 bases of the junction unmatched. CDR3 region: CASSYPSGGSYEQYF. The CDR3 DNA follows: TGTGCCAGCAGTTATCCGAGCGGGGGGTCCTACGAGCAGTACTTC.

The chain employs TRBV29-1 and TRBJ1-1; 7 bases line up with TRBD1. This CDR3 region has 13 residues. V gave up 5 bases and J gave up 1 base; unmatched junction bases: 4. CDR1 is SQVTM, CDR2 ANQGSEA, per germline. The CDR3 is CSVSYRGNTEAFF. In DNA, the CDR3 is TGCAGCGTTTCCTACAGGGGGAACACTGAAGCTTTCTTT.

The sample holds a few counts of this clonotype. The V call is TRBV20-1, the J call TRBJ1-2; perhaps TRBD1 as D (5 bases). This CDR3 spans 13 amino acids. Germline V gives CDR1 DFQATT, CDR2 SNEGSKA (reference sequence). Trimming took 3 bases from V and 4 from J, leaving 12 bases between them. CDR3 residues: CSASREEVYGYTF. CDR3 DNA sequence: TGCAGTGCTAGCAGGGAAGAGGTCTATGGCTACACCTTC.

As regards this clonotype: A much larger clone differs by one base, so this may be a read error. The genes are TRBV10-3 and TRBJ2-1, with D possibly being TRBD1 or TRBD2 (5 bases each). The germline CDR1 and CDR2 sequences are ENHRY and SYGVKD. V lost 3 bases and J lost 13, with 16 bases in between. The length of the CDR3 is 13 residues. CDR3 sequence (DNA): TGTGCCATCAGTGAAGGGACGGAGGAGACCCAGTTCTTC. Translated: CAISEGTEETQFF.

This clonotype was seen only once. The CDR3 coding sequence is TGCGCCAGCAGCTCGACGCAGGGGGGTGGCACTGAAGCTTTCTTT. It is translated as CASSSTQGGGTEAFF. This chain joins TRBV5-1 and TRBJ1-1; 7 bases align to TRBD1. V was clipped by 3 bases and J by 4 bases; unmatched bases: 9. Germline CDR1 SGHRS, CDR2 YFSETQ. The CDR3 length is 15 residues.